The T cell receptor beta chain under discussion was sequenced for a study of T cell responses to AZD1222 COVID-19 vaccine (dated by TCRdb to the early 2020s). For the study in its entirety: AZD1222 recipients with second doses at about 4 weeks or about 12 weeks were pooled, because spike-specific TCR depth and breadth did not differ between schedules. Trial participants were enrolled by age into 18-55, 56-69 and 70-plus year subgroups, with roughly 160, 29 and 62 TCR-sequenced participants respectively. TCR sequencing was performed for about 240 trial participants, of whom around 200 were given two doses of AZD1222 and around 26 were given two doses of MenACWY control vaccine. Study-wide findings and limitations: Participants were mostly white British and included more females than males, and it was suggested by the authors that clonal diversity may have been underestimated. Vaccine-associated CD4 TCRs spanned the whole spike protein, with dominant responses in regions 160-218 and 743-854. Because no day 14 peak-response samples were available, the repertoires could be characterized only after the peak T cell response. Conclusions about previously exposed vaccinees were limited because only six AZD1222 recipients were SARS-CoV-2 seropositive at baseline. In the small 56-69-year group, the increase in depth fell short of significance, most likely because of low power. After two AZD1222 doses, both the breadth and the depth of spike-specific TCRs were significantly higher than at day 0 and than in MenACWY recipients. Reportedly, almost half of the unique spike-specific TCRs recognized epitopes lying outside the regions that are mutated in the B.1.351 and B.1.1.7 variants.

Looking up the germline V gene yields CDR1 SGHTA and CDR2 FQGTGA. From the cysteine through the phenylalanine, the CDR3 covers 15 amino acids. Only the CDR3 portion is preserved as DNA: 45 bases, with reading frame beginning at the first base. From V the trimming removes 5 bases and from J it removes 6 bases, while the gene matches leave 7 bases of the junction unaccounted for. Regarding this clone: Its antigen has not been determined. Qualities for individual bases were not recorded, and no much larger clone is one base off.

Read against the paper, the sample's time point label means: baseline before first vaccination. The vaccinee samples were drawn from two UK trials, COV001 and COV002, one of which was a single-blind randomized controlled phase 2/3 trial testing AZD1222 (ChAdOx1 nCoV-19) in healthy adults. For TCRbeta chain sequencing, PBMC samples from trial participants were taken at day 0 and at day 28 after the second dose. The CDR3 regions of human TCRbeta chains were analyzed by immunosequencing. Regarding the original processing steps: TCRs in the repertoires were matched against a reference library of SARS-CoV-2-specific TCRs that had been generated with the MIRA antigen-specificity platform. Breadth was defined as the fraction of unique TCRs that were SARS-CoV-2-associated. Depth was defined as the fraction of total T cells that were SARS-CoV-2-associated. Using the MIRA data, each spike-specific TCR was assigned both to the spike region to which the TCR was reactive and to a CD4 or CD8 class. Log10-transformed breadth and depth values were compared by one-way ANOVA with Sidak's multiple comparisons tests. In TCRdb, the immuneACCESS table is reduced to in-frame sequences with V and J assigned. These tables do not hold every clone; where another copy was compared, an unresolved V gene accounts for under half, and the others remain unexplained. D and trimming were read from the DNA, whereas the V and J calls and clone size are those reported in that table. The sample table holds around 130,000 clones, of which roughly 86% were seen once. Approximately 12% of the sample belongs to the ten largest clones.

The sequence joins TRBV7-3 to TRBJ2-1, and 10 junction bases match TRBD2. The clonotype originates from an adult in good health. Material: peripheral blood, obtained on day 0 of AZD1222 vaccination. The sequenced DNA: TGTGCCAGCAGCCCTACACGGACTAGCGGCAATGAGCAGTTCTTC. Its product reads: CASSPTRTSGNEQFF.